The clone carrying this T cell receptor (beta chain) has just a few counts. Its specificity is unknown. The sample is drawn from a study of beta chain features in type 1 diabetes. Expressed TCRB transcripts were sequenced because the isolated RNA had all been reverse transcribed beforehand. The data were produced by immunoSEQ multiplex PCR, yet TCRdb's version contains in-frame clones alone and is incomplete. The repertoire includes approximately 260,000 clones, about 24% of them detected once, and 0.012% sits in the top ten. Only one heparinised blood draw was taken per donor, and its volume averaged approximately 100 mL. Based on CD45RO/CCR7/CD25/CD127/CD95/CD27, CD4+ regulatory, stem cell-like memory, naive and central memory cells were sorted. Germline CDR1 and CDR2: SGHTA and FQGTGA. CDR3 size: 14 residues. V was pared by 5 bases and J by 9 bases, with 17 bases between. Whole-study findings and limits: Overrepresentation of cells with high TCR expression could result from cDNA sequencing. Across all four CD4+ subsets, people with type 1 diabetes showed modestly shorter TCRB CDR3s. The study found fewer insertions and more deletions at VDJ junctions in type 1 diabetes patients.

J is TRBJ2-1 and V is TRBV7-3, with D possibly matching TRBD1 (6 bases). Sequenced input: naive CD4+ T cells from blood. The clonotype comes from a woman aged 25 to 39 with type 1 diabetes. The CDR3 loop reads CASSPQSKGVEQFF. The CDR3 DNA is TGTGCCAGCAGCCCTCAGTCAAAGGGGGTTGAGCAGTTCTTC.